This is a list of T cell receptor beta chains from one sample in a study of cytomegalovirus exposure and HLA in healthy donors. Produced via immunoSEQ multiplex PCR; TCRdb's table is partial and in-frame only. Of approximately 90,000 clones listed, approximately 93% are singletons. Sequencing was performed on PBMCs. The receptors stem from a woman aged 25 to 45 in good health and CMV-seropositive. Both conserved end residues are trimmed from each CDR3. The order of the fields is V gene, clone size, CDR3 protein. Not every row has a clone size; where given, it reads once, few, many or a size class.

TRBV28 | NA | ASSFAGTSFTDTQY
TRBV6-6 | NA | ASSAGRPGNTIY
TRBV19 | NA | ASSMGGLFSPEAF
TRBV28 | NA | ASSLSSGGVETQY
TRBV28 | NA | ASSLTGLAGAQETQY
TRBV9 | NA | ASSVASGRANEQF
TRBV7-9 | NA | ASSIIDRSSTDTQY
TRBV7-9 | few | ASSPRQGILSEQY
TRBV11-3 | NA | ASSLGSGQGYNEQF
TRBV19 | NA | ASRKGLAGDRSGELF
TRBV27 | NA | ASRPTGGFQETQY
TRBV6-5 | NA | ASRPQGARGEKLF
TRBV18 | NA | ASSPYGPGQLQTGELF
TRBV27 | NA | ASSGQGKGTQY
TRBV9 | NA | ASSVAGQGALEQY
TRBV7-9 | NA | ASTTDRGRGTEAF
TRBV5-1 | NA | ASSRKVAGQQETQY
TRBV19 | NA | ASSSPGTSSDTQY
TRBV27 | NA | ASKQGVGTEAF
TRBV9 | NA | ASSAIGGERGETQY
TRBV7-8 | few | ASSGGRLSSYEQY
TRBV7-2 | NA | ASSESGLATYNEQF
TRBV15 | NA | ATSSLGSRTSAYEQY
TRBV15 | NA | ATSVAGGPSNEQF
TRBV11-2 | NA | ASSPGTVYEQY
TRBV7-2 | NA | ASLFGGSATEAF
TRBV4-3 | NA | ASSHLDRGDYEQY
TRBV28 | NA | ASSLDRGDTGELF
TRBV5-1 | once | ASSLGYGDTQY
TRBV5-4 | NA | ASSLVPTGNTEAF
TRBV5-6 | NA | ASSLWLANEQY
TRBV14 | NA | ASSQVVRVGGEQF
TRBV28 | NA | ASSLLGQGGRETQY
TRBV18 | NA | ASSLTSGRTETQY
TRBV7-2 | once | ASSLASGNGETQY
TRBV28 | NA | ASSPSHETQY
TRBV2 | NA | ASSDWQIDTEAF